The TCR beta chain described here comes from a study of blood T cell repertoires in COVID-19. As for the study in general: From the United States, Italy and Spain came samples of acute and convalescent COVID-19.

Using immunoSEQ multiplex PCR, the repertoire was profiled, and TCRdb retains in-frame clones only, with some absent. The sample includes about 180,000 clones, 86% of them seen just once. The J segment lost 5 bases and the V segment lost 3 bases, leaving 7 bases of the junction unmatched. Germline CDR1 reads MNHEY; CDR2 reads SMNVEV (reference sequence). The CDR3 totals 16 residues. Recovery among Cohort 3 donors was established by two negative PCRs, clearance, or symptom resolution. The chain links TRBV27 to TRBJ1-6; 7 bases are shared with TRBD1. The clonotype comes from a woman between 25 and 40 years old who had recovered from COVID-19. Input material: PBMCs or T cells enriched from blood (not recorded which). CDR3 residues: CASSLIGRGDNSPLHF. The CDR3 DNA is TGTGCCAGCAGTTTGATCGGCAGGGGGGATAATTCACCCCTCCACTTT.